This T cell receptor (beta chain) emerged from a study of STAT3 mutations in large granular lymphocyte leukemia. Study conclusions and caveats: In T-cell large granular lymphocyte leukemia, about half of patients showed multiple immunodominant subclonotypes.

Clones were read by immunoSEQ multiplex PCR, and TCRdb kept only the in-frame ones, dropping some. The sample consists of 30,000 to 45,000 clones, more than 70% of them appearing once. This CDR3 has 15 amino acids. The V and J ends lost 1 base and 4 bases, in that order; junction bases with no gene match: 4. Germline lookup yields CDR1 LNHNV and CDR2 YYDKDF (reference sequence). Comments on this clone: Its antigen remains unidentified.

The rearrangement links TRBV15 to TRBJ2-5; 9 bases are a match to TRBD1. This sequence originates from a human donor with T large granular lymphocyte leukemia. Some clones in this sample may be carry-over from other donors' samples. Material for sequencing was PBMCs. This chain's CDR3 is CATSRVPQGAETQYF. CDR3 nucleotide sequence: TGTGCCACCAGCAGAGTCCCACAGGGGGCAGAGACCCAGTACTTC.